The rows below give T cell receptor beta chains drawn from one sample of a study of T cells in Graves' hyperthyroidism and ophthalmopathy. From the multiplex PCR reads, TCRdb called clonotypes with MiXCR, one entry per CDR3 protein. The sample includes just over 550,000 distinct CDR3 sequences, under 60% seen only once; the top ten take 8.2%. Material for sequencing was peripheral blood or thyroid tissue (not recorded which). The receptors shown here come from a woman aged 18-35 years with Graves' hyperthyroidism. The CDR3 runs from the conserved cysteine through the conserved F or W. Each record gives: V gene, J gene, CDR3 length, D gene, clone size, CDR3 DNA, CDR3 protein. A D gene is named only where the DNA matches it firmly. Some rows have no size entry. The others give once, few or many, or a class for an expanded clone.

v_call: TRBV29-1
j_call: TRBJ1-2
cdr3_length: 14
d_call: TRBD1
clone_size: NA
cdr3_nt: TGCAGCATCCTGACAGGGGATGGGGACTATGGCTACACCTTC
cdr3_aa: CSILTGDGDYGYTF

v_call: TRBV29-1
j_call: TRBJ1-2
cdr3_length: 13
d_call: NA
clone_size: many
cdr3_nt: TGCAGCGCCCCGACAGGCTATAACTATGGCTACACCTTC
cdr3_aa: CSAPTGYNYGYTF

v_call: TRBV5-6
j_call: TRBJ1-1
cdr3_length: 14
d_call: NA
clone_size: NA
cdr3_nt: TGTGCCAGCAGCATATCCGGGACGGTTAGTGAAGCTTTCTTT
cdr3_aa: CASSISGTVSEAFF

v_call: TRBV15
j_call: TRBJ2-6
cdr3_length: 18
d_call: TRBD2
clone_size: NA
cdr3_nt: TGTGCCACCAGCAGACAGATAGCGGGAGGCTCCGGGGCCAACGTCCTGACTTTC
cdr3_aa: CATSRQIAGGSGANVLTF

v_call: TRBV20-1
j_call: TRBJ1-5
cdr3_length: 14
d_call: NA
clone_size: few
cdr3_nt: TGCAGTGCACCCACACGGAATAGCAATCAGCCCCAGCATTTT
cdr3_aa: CSAPTRNSNQPQHF

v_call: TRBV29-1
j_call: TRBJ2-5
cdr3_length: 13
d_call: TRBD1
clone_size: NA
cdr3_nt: TGCAGCGTCGGGACAGGGGGCTGGGAGACCCAGTACTTC
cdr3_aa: CSVGTGGWETQYF

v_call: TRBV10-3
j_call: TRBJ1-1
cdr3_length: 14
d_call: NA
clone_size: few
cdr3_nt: TGTGCCAGCAGTTACAGTCAGCTGAACACTGAAGCTTTCTTT
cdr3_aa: CASSYSQLNTEAFF

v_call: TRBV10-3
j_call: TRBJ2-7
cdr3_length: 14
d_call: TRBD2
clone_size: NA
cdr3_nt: TGTGCCAGCTTTCCGGGACTAGCGGCCTACGAGCAGTACTTC
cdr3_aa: CASFPGLAAYEQYF

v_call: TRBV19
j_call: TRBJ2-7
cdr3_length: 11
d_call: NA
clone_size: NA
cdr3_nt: TGTGCCCAAGGGGGGGCCTACGAGCAGTACTTC
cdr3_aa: CAQGGAYEQYF

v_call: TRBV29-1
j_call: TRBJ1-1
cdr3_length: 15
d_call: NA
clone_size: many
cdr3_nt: TGCAGCGTTAGTTCCGGTTTGGTTCTGAACACTGAAGCTTTCTTT
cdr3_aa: CSVSSGLVLNTEAFF

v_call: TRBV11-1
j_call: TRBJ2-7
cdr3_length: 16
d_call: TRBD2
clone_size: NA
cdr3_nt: TGTGCCAGCAGCTTAGGGACTAGCGGGAGGGACGACGAGCAGTACTTC
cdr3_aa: CASSLGTSGRDDEQYF

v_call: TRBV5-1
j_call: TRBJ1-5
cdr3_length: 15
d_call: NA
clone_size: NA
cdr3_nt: TGCGCCAGCAGCTTGGGGGACGGTAGCTATCAGCCCCAGCATTTT
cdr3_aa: CASSLGDGSYQPQHF

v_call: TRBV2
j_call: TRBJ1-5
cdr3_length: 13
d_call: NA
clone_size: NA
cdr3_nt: TGTGCCAGCAGCTCTACTACCTATCAGCCCCAGCATTTT
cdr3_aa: CASSSTTYQPQHF

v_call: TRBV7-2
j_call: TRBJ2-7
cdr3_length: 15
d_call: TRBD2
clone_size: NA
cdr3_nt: TGTGCCAGCAGCAGGGGACTAGCGGGTTTCTACGAGCAGTACTTC
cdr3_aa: CASSRGLAGFYEQYF

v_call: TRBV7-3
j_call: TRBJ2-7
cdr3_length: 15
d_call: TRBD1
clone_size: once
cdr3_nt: TGTGCCAGCAGCTTAGACAGGGGGCGGATTACCGAGCAGTACTTC
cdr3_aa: CASSLDRGRITEQYF

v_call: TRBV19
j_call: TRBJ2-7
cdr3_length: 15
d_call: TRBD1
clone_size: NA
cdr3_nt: TGTGCCAGTAGTATAGGGGCAGGGGGCACCTACGAGCAGTACTTC
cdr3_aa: CASSIGAGGTYEQYF

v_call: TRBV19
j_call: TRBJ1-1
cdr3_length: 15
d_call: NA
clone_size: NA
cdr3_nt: TGTGCCAGTAGTATGTGGGGGACCGCAAACACTGAAGCTTTCTTT
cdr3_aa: CASSMWGTANTEAFF